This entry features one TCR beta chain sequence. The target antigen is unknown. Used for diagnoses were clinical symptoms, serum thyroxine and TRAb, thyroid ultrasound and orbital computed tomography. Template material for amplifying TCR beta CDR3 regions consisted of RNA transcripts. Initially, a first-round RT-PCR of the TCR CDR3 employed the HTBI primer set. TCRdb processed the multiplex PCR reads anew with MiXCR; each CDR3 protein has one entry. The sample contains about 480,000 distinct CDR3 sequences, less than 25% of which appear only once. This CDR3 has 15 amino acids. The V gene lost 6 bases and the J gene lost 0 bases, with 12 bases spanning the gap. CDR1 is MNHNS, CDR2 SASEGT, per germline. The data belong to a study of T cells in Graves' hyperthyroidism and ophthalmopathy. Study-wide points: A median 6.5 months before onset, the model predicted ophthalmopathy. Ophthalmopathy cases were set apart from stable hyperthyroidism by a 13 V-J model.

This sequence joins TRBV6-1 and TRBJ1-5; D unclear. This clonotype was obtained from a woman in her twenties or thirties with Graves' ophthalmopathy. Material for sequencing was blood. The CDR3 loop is CASRQTSGSNQPQHF. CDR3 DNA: TGTGCCAGCAGGCAGACTTCAGGTAGCAATCAGCCCCAGCATTTT.